The clone carrying this T cell receptor beta chain was detected a few times. Its antigen is currently unknown. The sample originates from a study of T cell repertoires in cytomegalovirus infection. Study at large: Both a matching HLA type and CMV infection were indicated by public TCR beta signatures. General study points: Predominance within the ex vivo response was attributable to HLA-C-restricted CMV-specific TCR beta clonotypes. Of the TCR beta families, the public ones yielded a cumulative frequency that identified carriers of CMV plus the relevant HLA.

TCRdb ran MiXCR on the reads and lists one entry per CDR3 protein. Among about 320,000 distinct CDR3 sequences listed, over 7.5% were seen once. Trimming removed 4 bases from V and 2 bases from J, with 13 bases in between. CDR1 SGHRS and CDR2 YFSETQ come from the germline V gene. The CDR3 contains 14 residues. The clonotype was recovered from a human donor in good health (CMV status not recorded). Some clones in this sample may be carry-over from other donors' samples. This chain links TRBV5-1 with TRBJ2-7; perhaps TRBD1 as D (6 bases). Sequencing input: PBMCs. The CDR3 region is CASSVRGETYEQYF. As DNA, the CDR3 is TGCGCCAGCAGCGTCAGGGGAGAGACCTACGAGCAGTACTTC.